The 20 T cell receptor beta chains reported below all come from one sample, sequenced in a study of blood T cell repertoires in COVID-19. The assay was immunoSEQ multiplex PCR, and TCRdb's table has in-frame clones only and misses some. Here the sample spans about 340,000 clones, more than 85% being singletons. The material sequenced was PBMCs or T cells enriched from blood (not recorded which). These receptors originate from a woman aged 25 to 39 who had recovered from COVID-19.

This chain connects TRBV7-3 to TRBJ2-1; possible D gene TRBD2, 5 bases. The germline gives CDR1 SGHTA, CDR2 FQGTGA. Deletions cut 0 bases from V and 2 bases from J, with 8 bases between. The CDR3 sequence is 15 residues long. CDR3 sequence (DNA): TGTGCCAGCAGCTTAACGGGAGTTACCTACAATGAGCAGTTCTTC. Its translation is CASSLTGVTYNEQFF.

In its sample, this clone was seen a few times. This chain uses TRBV11-2 with TRBJ1-6; unclear D gene. Trimming pared 1 base from V and 7 bases from J, leaving 11 bases between. The germline gives CDR1 SGHAT, CDR2 FQNNGV. The CDR3 extends over 15 amino acids. CDR3 DNA sequence: TGTGCCAGCAGCTTAGGCCTACCGTCGAATTCACCCCTCCACTTT. Encoded protein: CASSLGLPSNSPLHF. The full variable domain, rest sourced from reference TRBV11-2 and TRBJ1-6, is EAGVAQSPRYKIIEKRQSVAFWCNPISGHATLYWYQQILGQGPKLLIQFQNNGVVDDSQLPKDRFSAERLKGVDSTLKIQPAKLEDSAVYLCASSLGLPSNSPLHFGNGTRLTVT.

The sample holds one count of this clone. J is TRBJ1-6 and V is TRBV2, with D unresolved. This CDR3 has 14 residues. Between the trimmed V and J ends, which lost 3 bases and 1 base, there was a span of 4 bases. Looked up from germline, CDR1 is SNHLY and CDR2 is FYNNEI. For the CDR3, the DNA is TGTGCCAGCAGTGAGAGGTCCTATAATTCACCCCTCCACTTT. It specifies CASSERSYNSPLHF. The variable domain in full, with the rest retrieved from reference TRBV2 and TRBJ1-6, is EPEVTQTPSHQVTQMGQEVILRCVPISNHLYFYWYRQILGQKVEFLVSFYNNEISEKSEIFDDQFSVERPDGSNFTLKIRSTKLEDSAMYFCASSERSYNSPLHFGNGTRLTVT.

V is TRBV30 and J is TRBJ1-2, with 11 bases lining up with TRBD1. The CDR3 consists of 16 residues. Germline V CDR1 and CDR2: GTSNPN, SVGIG (reference sequence). J gave up 6 bases and V 2 bases, and 11 bases lay outside the gene matches. In nucleotides, the CDR3 is TGTGCCTGGAGTAAGGACAGGGGGCGCGGGGAGGATGGCTACACCTTC. Translating it yields CAWSKDRGRGEDGYTF.

In this sample, this clone turned up once. The chain couples TRBV18 to TRBJ1-3; D perhaps matches TRBD1 (6 bases). The CDR3 is 16 residues long. Trimming removed 2 bases at V and 0 bases at J, with 11 bases between. From germline, CDR1 is KGHSH and CDR2 LQKENI. CDR3 bases: TGTGCCAGCTCACCAGACAGGTCCCTCTCTGGAAACACCATATATTTT. The encoded protein is CASSPDRSLSGNTIYF.

This chain joins TRBV19 and TRBJ2-2; a possible D gene is TRBD2 (5 bases). CDR1 is LNHDA, CDR2 SQIVND, per germline (reference sequence). The CDR3 runs to 14 residues. Trimming cost V 4 bases and J 2 bases, with 8 bases left between them. The CDR3 loop reads CASSRAGNTGELFF. Here the CDR3 DNA reads TGTGCCAGTAGTAGGGCGGGTAACACCGGGGAGCTGTTTTTT.

The chain couples TRBV28 to TRBJ2-7; 7 bases map to TRBD1. The CDR3 runs 17 residues. The J segment lost 4 bases and the V segment lost 1 base, leaving 13 bases of the junction unmatched. Germline CDR1 and CDR2: MDHEN and SYDVKM. CDR3 amino acids: CASSLSPDRLRIYEQYF. The CDR3 DNA sequence: TGTGCCAGCAGTTTATCTCCGGACAGGCTCCGGATTTACGAGCAGTACTTC.

The gene calls are TRBV19 and TRBJ2-3; 10 positions agree with TRBD2. The junction had 1 base not matched to a gene; V was cut back by 4 bases and J by 0 bases. There are 15 residues in the CDR3. Germline V gene data show CDR1 as LNHDA and CDR2 as SQIVND (reference sequence). In nucleotides, the CDR3 is TGTGCCAGTAGTACTAGCGGGAGAAGCACAGATACGCAGTATTTT. Amino acids: CASSTSGRSTDTQYF.

The chain employs TRBV11-2 and TRBJ1-1; TRBD1 matches at 7 bases. This CDR3 spans 12 amino acids. The germline CDR1 and CDR2 sequences are SGHAT and FQNNGV. Germline trimming cut 5 bases from V and 4 bases from J; bases unmatched to any gene: 1. CDR3 loop: CASSHRGTEAFF. The CDR3 DNA reads TGTGCCAGCAGCCACAGGGGCACTGAAGCTTTCTTT.

V gene TRBV27 combines with J gene TRBJ1-5; possible D gene TRBD1, 5 bases. CDR3 length: 15 amino acids. Germline CDR1 MNHEY, CDR2 SMNVEV (reference sequence). V lost 4 bases, J lost 5 bases, and 15 bases lay in between. In DNA, the CDR3 is TGTGCCAGCAGTTCGGCAGGGCGGTGGGATCAGCCCCAGCATTTT. It encodes CASSSAGRWDQPQHF.

V is TRBV5-1 and J is TRBJ1-5, with D unresolved. The germline gives CDR1 SGHRS, CDR2 YFSETQ. Trimming removed 0 bases at V and 7 bases at J, with 8 bases between. CDR3 size: 13 residues. The CDR3 bases are TGCGCCAGCAGCTTGGGCCTAGAACAGCCCCAGCATTTT. It encodes CASSLGLEQPQHF.

This clone has just one count. V is TRBV28 and J is TRBJ2-1; maybe TRBD2 (5 bases). In germline, CDR1 is MDHEN, CDR2 SYDVKM. Trimming stripped 3 bases from V and 2 bases from J, with 8 bases between. The length of the CDR3 is 14 residues. Here the CDR3 DNA reads TGTGCCAGCAGTTTGGGAGTTACCTACAATGAGCAGTTCTTC. As protein: CASSLGVTYNEQFF.

The V gene is TRBV5-1, the J gene TRBJ1-1; a weak D match, TRBD1 (5 bases). CDR3 length: 16 amino acids. Germline CDR1 is SGHRS and CDR2 is YFSETQ. Trimming cost V 0 bases and J 6 bases, with 18 bases left between them. The CDR3 region has the DNA TGCGCCAGCAGCTTGGGGGCCGGGGGAGGGAAATCTGAAGCTTTCTTT. It translates to CASSLGAGGGKSEAFF.

The chain combines TRBV28 with TRBJ1-6; 12 bases match TRBD1. Germline trimming cut 5 bases from V and 7 bases from J; bases unmatched to any gene: 6. This CDR3 region has 16 residues. Germline CDR1 MDHEN, CDR2 SYDVKM. The CDR3: CASSGGQGAHNSPLHF. CDR3 in DNA: TGTGCCAGCAGTGGGGGACAGGGGGCGCACAATTCACCCCTCCACTTT.

The chain couples TRBV19 to TRBJ2-1, with D uncertain. The ends were cut back, 6 bases at V and 8 bases at J, with 20 bases in the middle. The CDR3 is 15 amino acids. CDR1 and CDR2 (germline): LNHDA, SQIVND (reference sequence). CDR3 loop: CASSPRQALRDEQFF. Written as DNA, the CDR3 is TGTGCCAGTAGCCCCCGGCAGGCCTTACGAGATGAGCAGTTCTTC. The full variable domain, in which reference TRBV19 and TRBJ2-1 provide the parts outside the CDR3, is DGGITQSPKYLFRKEGQNVTLSCEQNLNHDAMYWYRQDPGQGLRLIYYSQIVNDFQKGDIAEGYSVSREKKESFPLTVTSAQKNPTAFYLCASSPRQALRDEQFFGPGTRLTVL.

This rearrangement joins TRBV10-3 to TRBJ1-5, with TRBD1 as a possible D gene (5 bases). V dropped 0 bases and J dropped 1 base, with 10 bases sitting between them. The CDR3 is made up of 16 amino acids. Germline assignment: CDR1 ENHRY and CDR2 SYGVKD. The CDR3 DNA reads as TGTGCCATCAGTGAGTCAAGGGGAATAAGCAATCAGCCCCAGCATTTT. Encoded protein: CAISESRGISNQPQHF.

This rearrangement joins TRBV19 to TRBJ2-7; maybe TRBD1 (6 bases). Trimming shortened V by 4 bases and J by 3 bases, and 22 bases separated the two germline ends. The CDR3 is 17 amino acids. Per germline, CDR1 LNHDA and CDR2 SQIVND (reference sequence). DNA for the CDR3: TGTGCCAGTAGTACCTCTTTCGCAGGGGCGGCCTACTACGAGCAGTACTTC. Amino acid sequence: CASSTSFAGAAYYEQYF. The complete variable domain, with remaining parts taken from reference TRBV19 and TRBJ2-7, reads DGGITQSPKYLFRKEGQNVTLSCEQNLNHDAMYWYRQDPGQGLRLIYYSQIVNDFQKGDIAEGYSVSREKKESFPLTVTSAQKNPTAFYLCASSTSFAGAAYYEQYFGPGTRLTVT.

The chain employs TRBV4-3 and TRBJ1-2; TRBD1 matches 7 bases. With V trimmed by 4 bases and J by 3 bases, 2 bases remained unmatched. Germline assignment: CDR1 LGHNA and CDR2 YSLEER. The CDR3 has 13 amino acids. The CDR3, as DNA: TGCGCCAGCAGCCGAGGGACAGACTATGGCTACACCTTC. Translated, it gives CASSRGTDYGYTF.

The J gene is TRBJ1-5, the V gene TRBV4-1, with TRBD1 matching 8 bases. Germline assignment: CDR1 MGHRA and CDR2 YSYEKL. V lost 0 bases, J lost 9 bases, and 7 bases stayed unmatched. The CDR3 runs 15 residues. The CDR3 nucleotides are TGCGCCAGCAGCCAAGATCTAACAGGGGGTCCGCCCCAGCATTTT. It codes for CASSQDLTGGPPQHF.

This chain connects TRBV14 to TRBJ1-1; 7 nucleotides agree with TRBD1. V lost 2 bases to trimming and J lost 6 bases; unmatched junction nucleotides: 15. The CDR3 length is 17 residues. Germline V lookup: CDR1 SGHDN, CDR2 FVKESK. The CDR3 DNA reads as TGTGCCAGCAGCCAACTACAGGGGTGGGATGATTTCTCTGAAGCTTTCTTT. This translates into CASSQLQGWDDFSEAFF.